The rows below give T cell receptor beta chains drawn from one sample of a study of blood T cell repertoires in COVID-19. Using immunoSEQ multiplex PCR, the repertoire was profiled, and TCRdb retains in-frame clones only, with some absent. This table holds 150,000 to 200,000 clones, approximately 87% found once. The sample was peripheral blood. These TCRs come from a young man with active or convalescent COVID-19. CDR3s include the opening cysteine and the closing phenylalanine or tryptophan. A D gene is named only where the DNA matches it firmly. A row's size may be missing; if present it is once, few, many or a size class.

>TRBD1|TRBJ1-2|TRBV11-2|NA
CATLTGQGSDYGYTF
TGTGCCACCCTCACGGGACAGGGGAGCGACTATGGCTACACCTTC
>NA|TRBJ2-7|TRBV7-8|once
CASSLSSGSNYEQYF
TGTGCCAGCAGCCTATCCTCCGGTTCGAACTACGAGCAGTACTTC
>NA|TRBJ1-1|TRBV5-1|NA
CASSLGVSAEAFF
TGCGCCAGCAGCTTGGGGGTTAGCGCTGAAGCTTTCTTT
>NA|TRBJ2-1|TRBV6-4|NA
CASIPPGPGSAGLNEQFF
TGTGCCAGCATTCCCCCGGGACCGGGATCAGCGGGCCTCAATGAGCAGTTCTTC
>TRBD2|TRBJ2-1|TRBV6-5|NA
CASSFIAGEAYNEQFF
TGTGCCAGCAGTTTCATAGCGGGGGAAGCCTACAATGAGCAGTTCTTC
>TRBD2|TRBJ2-7|TRBV10-3|NA
CAISLTSGSASYEQYF
TGTGCCATCAGTCTAACTAGCGGGTCAGCCAGCTACGAGCAGTACTTC
>TRBD1|TRBJ2-2|TRBV5-5|NA
CASSLDWTGRPGELFF
TGTGCCAGCAGCTTGGATTGGACAGGGCGTCCCGGGGAGCTGTTTTTT
>TRBD1|TRBJ1-2|TRBV11-3|NA
CASSDGTGGFGYTF
TGTGCCAGCAGCGACGGGACAGGGGGGTTTGGCTACACCTTC
>NA|TRBJ1-6|TRBV6-6|NA
CASTKQASSYNSPLHF
TGTGCCAGCACGAAACAGGCGAGCTCCTATAATTCACCCCTCCACTTT
>NA|TRBJ1-5|TRBV7-2|NA
CASSLRGEQPQHF
TGTGCCAGCAGCTTACGGGGGGAACAGCCCCAGCATTTT
>TRBD2|TRBJ2-3|TRBV7-2|NA
CASDLAGGADTQYF
TGTGCCAGCGATCTAGCGGGAGGGGCAGATACGCAGTATTTT
>TRBD1|TRBJ1-2|TRBV27|few
CASSPRKGGNYGYTF
TGTGCCAGCAGTCCTCGTAAAGGGGGCAACTATGGCTACACCTTC
>NA|TRBJ1-2|TRBV5-6|few
CASSLSDRLYGYTF
TGTGCCAGCAGCTTGTCAGACAGGTTATATGGCTACACCTTC
>NA|TRBJ1-3|TRBV9|NA
CASSEFNSPVLSGNTIYF
TGTGCCAGCAGCGAGTTTAACAGTCCCGTTCTCTCTGGAAACACCATATATTTT
>TRBD1|TRBJ1-5|TRBV28|NA
CASTPGGPHQPQHF
TGTGCCAGCACCCCAGGGGGTCCCCATCAGCCCCAGCATTTT
>NA|TRBJ1-2|TRBV7-6|NA
CASSQNGGAFYGYTF
TGTGCCAGCAGCCAAAATGGGGGGGCTTTCTATGGCTACACCTTC
>NA|TRBJ1-2|TRBV29-1|few
CSVEGRARGYTF
TGCAGCGTTGAAGGCAGGGCGCGGGGCTACACCTTC
>TRBD1|TRBJ1-5|TRBV5-1|NA
CASSLSPGQDQPQHF
TGCGCCAGCAGCTTATCCCCCGGACAGGATCAGCCCCAGCATTTT
>TRBD2|TRBJ2-5|TRBV7-2|NA
CASSLGVTSGSLETQYF
TGTGCCAGCAGCTTAGGGGTTACTAGCGGGAGTCTTGAGACCCAGTACTTC
>NA|TRBJ2-5|TRBV5-1|NA
CASMVDKETQYF
TGCGCCAGCATGGTTGACAAGGAGACCCAGTACTTC
>NA|TRBJ2-6|TRBV7-2|NA
CASSQYRAGANVLTF
TGTGCCAGCAGCCAATACAGGGCTGGGGCCAACGTCCTGACTTTC
>TRBD1|TRBJ1-6|TRBV5-1|NA
CASSLASGTGYSPLHF
TGCGCCAGCAGCTTGGCCTCTGGGACAGGATATTCACCCCTCCACTTT
>TRBD1|TRBJ1-1|TRBV19|NA
CASRRGGGNTEAFF
TGTGCCAGTAGGAGAGGGGGCGGGAACACTGAAGCTTTCTTT
>TRBD1|TRBJ2-1|TRBV2|NA
CASSVAGGDLNVRFF
TGTGCCAGCAGTGTCGCAGGGGGCGACCTCAATGTGCGGTTCTTC
>TRBD1|TRBJ1-3|TRBV28|NA
CASSPVGQGTGNTIYF
TGTGCCAGCAGTCCAGTGGGACAGGGGACTGGAAACACCATATATTTT
>TRBD2|TRBJ2-5|TRBV7-2|NA
CASSPGTSGGARQETQYF
TGTGCCAGCAGCCCCGGGACTAGCGGGGGGGCAAGACAAGAGACCCAGTACTTC
>TRBD2|TRBJ2-5|TRBV4-2|NA
CASSQTETSGETQYF
TGTGCCAGCAGCCAGACCGAGACTAGCGGAGAGACCCAGTACTTC
>NA|TRBJ2-1|TRBV28|NA
CASSLHPPQGNEQFF
TGTGCCAGCAGTTTACACCCCCCCCAGGGCAATGAGCAGTTCTTC
>TRBD2|TRBJ2-1|TRBV24-1|NA
CATSDSRPGLAGFNEQFF
TGTGCCACCAGTGATTCGAGACCGGGGCTAGCGGGATTCAATGAGCAGTTCTTC
>TRBD2|TRBJ2-3|TRBV20-1|NA
CSASRTSGRSDTQYF
TGCAGTGCTAGTCGCACTAGCGGGAGGTCAGATACGCAGTATTTT
>TRBD1|TRBJ1-4|TRBV5-1|NA
CASSLHRGNEKLFF
TGCGCCAGCAGCCTCCACAGGGGGAATGAAAAACTGTTTTTT
>NA|TRBJ1-2|TRBV12-5|few
CASSSGIYGYTF
TGTGCTAGTTCTTCAGGGATCTATGGCTACACCTTC
>TRBD1|TRBJ1-1|TRBV6-5|once
CASEGTGGPSEAFF
TGTGCCAGCGAGGGGACAGGGGGCCCCTCTGAAGCTTTCTTT
>NA|TRBJ2-1|TRBV6-5|NA
CASTQGSFSYNEQFF
TGTGCCAGCACCCAGGGGAGTTTCTCCTACAATGAGCAGTTCTTC
>TRBD1|TRBJ2-1|TRBV19|once
CAVGQGGPTYNEQFF
TGTGCCGTGGGACAGGGAGGCCCTACCTACAATGAGCAGTTCTTC
>TRBD2|TRBJ2-2|TRBV11-1|NA
CASTQRDSNTGELFF
TGTGCCAGCACCCAGCGGGACTCGAACACCGGGGAGCTGTTTTTT
>NA|TRBJ1-1|TRBV6-1|NA
CASSDPDSPNTEAFF
TGTGCCAGCAGTGACCCGGACAGTCCTAACACTGAAGCTTTCTTT
>NA|TRBJ2-5|TRBV9|once
CASSGGQFQETQYF
TGTGCCAGCAGCGGGGGACAATTCCAAGAGACCCAGTACTTC
>NA|TRBJ1-2|TRBV7-2|NA
CASSLWATNYGYTF
TGTGCCAGCAGCCTGTGGGCTACTAACTATGGCTACACCTTC
>NA|TRBJ2-7|TRBV13|NA
CASRGRDSYEQYF
TGTGCCAGCAGAGGACGGGACTCCTACGAGCAGTACTTC
>NA|TRBJ2-1|TRBV19|NA
CASSISPLTYNEQFF
TGTGCCAGTAGTATATCCCCCCTAACCTACAATGAGCAGTTCTTC
>TRBD1|TRBJ1-4|TRBV5-4|NA
CASSTPGQDNEKLFF
TGTGCCAGCAGCACCCCCGGACAGGATAATGAAAAACTGTTTTTT
>NA|TRBJ2-3|TRBV18|NA
CASSPRTTTSSTDTQYF
TGTGCCAGCTCACCACGGACGACTACCTCTAGCACAGATACGCAGTATTTT
>NA|TRBJ2-3|TRBV7-2|NA
CASSLETVTDTQYF
TGTGCCAGCAGCTTAGAGACAGTCACAGATACGCAGTATTTT
>NA|TRBJ2-5|TRBV7-9|many
CASSLTSRETQYF
TGTGCCAGCAGCTTAACTAGCCGAGAGACCCAGTACTTC
>NA|TRBJ1-5|TRBV2|NA
CASRGSMQPQHF
TGTGCCAGCCGAGGGAGCATGCAGCCCCAGCATTTT
>TRBD2|TRBJ2-7|TRBV14|few
CASSQLGSGGSGGQQYF
TGTGCCAGCAGCCAATTAGGTAGCGGGGGATCGGGCGGCCAGCAGTACTTC
>TRBD1|TRBJ2-5|TRBV3-1/TRBV3-2|NA
CASSQQGQGWAQYF
TGTGCCAGCAGCCAACAGGGACAGGGCTGGGCCCAGTACTTC
>NA|TRBJ1-2|TRBV2|NA
CASTQGSSRGGYTF
TGTGCCAGCACACAGGGCAGCTCGAGAGGGGGCTACACCTTC
>TRBD2|TRBJ2-7|TRBV19|NA
CASSTQGLAVSEQYF
TGTGCCAGTAGTACCCAGGGACTAGCGGTAAGCGAGCAGTACTTC
>TRBD1|TRBJ1-6|TRBV19|few
CATDTGDNSPLHF
TGTGCCACGGATACAGGGGACAATTCACCCCTCCACTTT
>NA|TRBJ1-3|TRBV21-1|NA
CASSKGQGFAGNTIYF
TGTGCCAGCAGCAAAGGACAGGGATTCGCTGGAAACACCATATATTTT
>NA|TRBJ2-6|TRBV10-3|NA
CAISPAGANVLTF
TGTGCCATCAGCCCGGCTGGGGCCAACGTCCTGACTTTC
>TRBD1|TRBJ1-1|TRBV28|NA
CATSGQGLAFF
TGTGCCACCTCGGGACAGGGGTTAGCTTTCTTT